The entry that follows covers one T cell receptor (beta chain) sequence. Its antigen is not known. Deletions cut 4 bases from V and 3 bases from J, with 12 bases between. CDR3 length equals 13 residues. CDR1 is GTSNPN and CDR2 is SVGIG in the germline V gene (reference sequence). The data originate from a study of cytomegalovirus exposure and HLA in healthy donors. The PCR used 60 Vbeta and 13 Jbeta primers. The table came from immunoSEQ multiplex PCR; TCRdb's copy has only in-frame clones and leaves some out. This sample has fewer than 130,000 clones, with less than 85% found just once. General study results and limits: Further analysis was carried out later, and it showed several of the most significant clusters appearing linked to common viral pathogens. Confirmation in vitro established that a few CMV-associated chains were specific for CMV antigens. A later examination showed that TCR association rates differed by HLA locus, with DRB1 most and HLA-C fewest. One variant, a missense change in DCLRE1C, was linked in a later analysis to TCR beta V- and J-gene trimming.

The source is a man aged 30-40 years in good health and CMV-seropositive. V gene TRBV30 combines with J gene TRBJ1-1, with D perhaps TRBD1 (5 bases). Sequencing was performed on PBMCs. The CDR3 loop is CAWTDGDYTEAFF. CDR3 nucleotide sequence: TGTGCCTGGACCGACGGGGACTACACTGAAGCTTTCTTT.